This T cell receptor (beta chain) was found in a study of blood T cell repertoires in COVID-19. Turning to the study itself: Acute and convalescent COVID-19 specimens originated in the United States, Italy and Spain. Sources were T cells, B-cell-depleted T cells, or PBMCs; the material itself was cDNA or gDNA.

CDR1 is LGHDT and CDR2 is YNNKEL in the germline V gene (reference sequence). V was trimmed by 0 bases and J by 4 bases, leaving 9 bases between them. The CDR3 spans 14 residues. In the original workflow: For nucleated cells, counts were estimated from reference gene primer amplification. The repertoire was sequenced with immunoSEQ multiplex PCR; TCRdb's copy has only in-frame clones and lacks some. From that table come the V and J calls and clone size; the DNA was used to work out D and trimming. The table lists about 66,000 clones, more than 70% of them singletons. This TCR came from a woman between 65 and 79 years old with acute or convalescent COVID-19. The V and J genes are TRBV3-1 (or the pseudogene TRBV3-2) and TRBJ1-2; no definite D call. Material for sequencing was peripheral blood. The CDR3 reads CASSQEGGIYGYTF. Written as DNA, the CDR3 is TGTGCCAGCAGCCAAGAAGGCGGGATCTATGGCTACACCTTC.